These T cell receptor beta chains were read from a single sample in a study of beta chain features in type 1 diabetes. Method: immunoSEQ multiplex PCR; TCRdb's copy keeps in-frame clones and lacks some. The repertoire holds more than 150,000 clones, about 13% seen once, with around 0.63% in the top ten. The sequenced sample was central memory CD4+ T cells from blood. The receptors shown here come from a woman aged 18-30 years in good health. Each CDR3 is given with its conserved first and last residue. The order of the fields is V gene, CDR3 protein.

TRBV14,CASSQGSGASYNEQFF
TRBV6-4,CASRSGTSGTDTQYF
TRBV6-1,CASTQGLPNTEAFF
TRBV7-8,CASSSRPELAGAEQYF
TRBV2,CASILTSGTDTQYF
TRBV5-1,CASSRPGTSGLDNEQFF
TRBV28,CASSSPSDRAGYTF
TRBV29-1,CSVIPGGNQPQHF
TRBV5-8,CASSLGAGRASTGELFF
TRBV29-1,CSVARQANSYEQYF
TRBV29-1,CSVLAGGSYTEQFF
TRBV16,CASSQGLQGGGTEAFF
TRBV10-3,CAISEWERRSGNTIYF
TRBV5-4,CASSLMTSGFHNEQFF
TRBV27,CASGTGGYGYTF
TRBV6-5,CASRERSSYEQYF
TRBV28,CASSSGVPYNEQFF
TRBV4-2,CASSQEAGPGETQYF
TRBV7-9,CASSLGQGHYGYTF
TRBV11-2,CASSLVPGLAGANYEQYF
TRBV9,CASSVQGARVYEQYF
TRBV7-3,CASSRTGQGAGTQYF
TRBV13,CASSLAGVRDTQYF
TRBV7-9,CASSSKEGSRNTEAFF